Below, 3 T cell receptor beta chains from the same sample are listed, as sequenced in a study of PD-1 blockade in classical Hodgkin lymphoma. Libraries were prepared by immunoSEQ multiplex PCR; TCRdb keeps only in-frame clonotypes and omits some of them. The sample includes fewer than 35,000 clones, around 85% of them seen just once. Time point given: cycle 4 day 1 (C4D1), after five to seven weeks of nivolumab. All the patients suffered relapse after autologous stem cell transplantation, and brentuximab vedotin exposure differed. This specimen was peripheral blood mononuclear cells (PBMCs), taken before the fourth cycle of nivolumab. These receptors came from a human donor with classical Hodgkin lymphoma.

The CDR3 nucleotides read TGTGCCAGCAGGGGCAGACAAGCAGCAACTAATGAAAAACTGTTTTTT. Translation: CASRGRQAATNEKLFF. V usage is TRBV2 and J usage is TRBJ1-4, with unresolved D. V gave up 6 bases and J gave up 0 bases, with 14 bases separating them. Germline V gene sequence: CDR1 SNHLY, CDR2 FYNNEI. CDR3 length: 16 residues.

This chain connects TRBV7-6 to TRBJ2-1, with 10 bases matching TRBD2. Germline V CDR1 and CDR2: SGHVS, FNYEAQ. The junction had 13 bases not matched to a gene; V was cut back by 5 bases and J by 9 bases. This CDR3 is 16 amino acids long. CDR3 protein: CASSPTGLAAGGEQFF. For the CDR3, the DNA is TGTGCCAGCAGCCCAACTGGACTAGCGGCCGGGGGTGAGCAGTTCTTC. Based on the CDR3 plus reference TRBV7-6 and TRBJ2-1, the full variable domain is GAGVSQSPRYKVTKRGQDVALRCDPISGHVSLYWYRQALGQGPEFLTYFNYEAQQDKSGLPNDRFSAERPEGSISTLTIQRTEQRDSAMYRCASSPTGLAAGGEQFFGPGTRLTVL.

The J gene is TRBJ1-4, the V gene TRBV5-5; 11 positions agree with TRBD1. This CDR3 region has 19 residues. Trimming took 0 bases from V and 2 from J; bases not matched to a gene: 9. CDR1 and CDR2 from the germline V gene are SGHKS and YYEKEE (reference sequence). This CDR3 is CASSLALWTGGRTNEKLFF. In DNA form, the CDR3 reads TGTGCCAGCAGCTTGGCCCTCTGGACAGGGGGCCGGACTAATGAAAAACTGTTTTTT. Complete variable domain (other parts from reference TRBV5-5 and TRBJ1-4): DAGVTQSPTHLIKTRGQQVTLRCSPISGHKSVSWYQQVLGQGPQFIFQYYEKEERGRGNFPDRFSARQFPNYSSELNVNALLLGDSALYLCASSLALWTGGRTNEKLFFGSGTQLSVL.